The 30 T cell receptor beta chains below were found in one sample sequenced in a study of CD8 T cells in ankylosing spondylitis. Findings and limits, study-wide: One TCR beta motif, made up of about 8 highly homologous variants, appeared characteristic of ankylosing spondylitis blood.

TCRdb reprocessed the 5' RACE reads via MiXCR and lists one record per CDR3 protein. Of fewer than 450,000 distinct CDR3 sequences in the sample, over 15% are singletons; the top ten hold 1%. For these receptors, no antigen is known. The sample comprised blood, either unsorted or a sorted T cell fraction (not recorded which). These TCRs come from a male donor with ankylosing spondylitis.

V is TRBV20-1 and J is TRBJ1-2; D may be TRBD1 (5 bases). Germline CDR1 and CDR2: DFQATT and SNEGSKA (reference sequence). The V end was cut by 3 bases, the J end by 0 bases, with 23 bases between. The CDR3 has 18 residues. The CDR3: CSASAGVTPGEANYGYTF. The CDR3 nucleotides are TGCAGTGCTAGCGCCGGGGTCACCCCGGGGGAGGCTAACTATGGCTACACCTTC.

The rearrangement joins TRBV2 to TRBJ2-1; 8 positions agree with TRBD1. Per germline, CDR1 SNHLY and CDR2 FYNNEI. Trimming removed 6 bases from V and 6 bases from J; junction bases left unmatched: 10. CDR3 size: 15 residues. The CDR3 sequence is CASRTTGGFGNEQFF. CDR3 nucleotides: TGTGCCAGCAGGACTACAGGGGGGTTCGGCAATGAGCAGTTCTTC.

This clonotype was counted a few times. The chain joins TRBV2 to TRBJ1-4; D is unclear. Germline V lookup: CDR1 SNHLY, CDR2 FYNNEI. V lost 1 base to trimming and J lost 4 bases, with 7 bases between them. This CDR3 comprises 14 residues. The CDR3 DNA is TGTGCCAGCAGTGAAGACGATGATAATGAAAAACTGTTTTTT. This sequence encodes CASSEDDDNEKLFF.

This rearrangement joins TRBV7-6 to TRBJ2-3; weak D call: TRBD2 (6 bases). CDR1 and CDR2 from the germline V gene are SGHVS and FNYEAQ. Trimming shortened V by 1 base and J by 0 bases, and 14 bases separated the two germline ends. There are 17 residues in the CDR3. The DNA for the CDR3 is TGTGCCAGCAGCTTAGTTGGGCTAGCGCAGAGCACAGATACGCAGTATTTT. Protein: CASSLVGLAQSTDTQYF.

This clonotype has a handful of counts. V and J are TRBV7-9 and TRBJ2-3; possibly TRBD2 for D (6 bases). The V end was cut by 5 bases, the J end by 3 bases, with 18 bases between. Per the germline V gene, CDR1 is SEHNR and CDR2 is FQNEAQ (reference sequence). The CDR3 covers 16 residues. The CDR3 nucleotides are TGTGCCAGCAGCATCGCTAGCGTACTGGGGACAGATACGCAGTATTTT. Protein: CASSIASVLGTDTQYF.

This clonotype was seen a few times. The chain has TRBV12-3 or TRBV12-4 and TRBJ2-3, with D unresolved. CDR3 size: 16 residues. Trimming cost V 3 bases and J 2 bases, with 15 bases left between them. The CDR3 DNA is TGTGCCAGCAGTTTCTATCGGGTTGGCACCACAGATACGCAGTATTTT. This gives the protein CASSFYRVGTTDTQYF.

This clonotype was counted only a few times. The chain couples TRBV6-4 to TRBJ1-5; 7 bases line up with TRBD1. J gave up 3 bases and V 6 bases, and 8 bases lay outside the gene matches. CDR1 and CDR2 from the germline V gene are MRHNA and SNTAGT. This CDR3 region has 15 residues. CDR3 coding DNA: TGTGCCAGCAGGCGAGGGACAGCGGACAATCAGCCCCAGCATTTT. Its protein product is CASRRGTADNQPQHF.

This clonotype was found a few times. The chain couples TRBV5-6 to TRBJ2-1; 7 positions agree with TRBD1. The CDR3 spans 15 residues. Germline CDR1 SGHDT, CDR2 YYEEEE. The ends lost 5 bases at V and 8 bases at J; junction bases unmatched: 13. The CDR3 sequence is CASRKRQGGGHEQFF. CDR3 sequence (DNA): TGTGCCAGCAGGAAGAGACAGGGTGGGGGCCATGAGCAGTTCTTC. The full variable domain, in which reference TRBV5-6 and TRBJ2-1 provide the parts outside the CDR3, is DAGVTQSPTHLIKTRGQQVTLRCSPKSGHDTVSWYQQALGQGPQFIFQYYEEEERQRGNFPDRFSGHQFPNYSSELNVNALLLGDSALYLCASRKRQGGGHEQFFGPGTRLTVL.

This clonotype was seen at least ten times. V usage is TRBV20-1 and J usage is TRBJ1-2; D unclear. CDR1 is DFQATT, CDR2 SNEGSKA, per germline (reference sequence). This CDR3 contains 13 residues. Trimming took off 6 bases at V and 1 base at J, with 12 bases between the two ends. CDR3 DNA sequence: TGCAGTGCGTGGTTTAGGGATAACTATGGCTACACCTTC. It translates to CSAWFRDNYGYTF.

This clonotype was seen a handful of times. This CDR3 is CASRSGGWQDTQYF. In DNA form, the CDR3 reads TGCGCCAGCCGCTCCGGGGGTTGGCAAGATACGCAGTATTTT. J is TRBJ2-3 and V is TRBV5-1, with D possibly TRBD2 on 6 matching bases. The CDR3 sequence is 14 residues long. The V gene lost 7 bases and the J gene lost 5 bases, with 17 bases spanning the gap. Germline lookup yields CDR1 SGHRS and CDR2 YFSETQ.

The rearrangement joins TRBV6-1 to TRBJ1-6, with a weak D call TRBD1 (5 bases). The CDR3 loop spans 14 amino acids. With 2 bases removed from V and 6 bases from J, the gap between germline ends came to 8 bases. Germline V gene lookup returns CDR1 MNHNS and CDR2 SASEGT. CDR3 DNA sequence: TGTGCCAGCAGTGAACGCCAGGGTAATTCACCCCTCCACTTT. Translated, it gives CASSERQGNSPLHF.

The chain links TRBV5-5 to TRBJ2-7, with D perhaps matching TRBD1 (5 bases). Trimming left V 2 bases short and J 1 base short, with 16 bases between. The CDR3 length is 16 residues. The germline CDR1 and CDR2 sequences are SGHKS and YYEKEE (reference sequence). CDR3 sequence (DNA): TGTGCCAGCAGCTTCTTTGCCAAGGGGATTTCCTACGAGCAGTACTTC. Protein: CASSFFAKGISYEQYF.

This clonotype has at least ten counts. The chain's CDR3 is CATRGSAGELFF. In DNA form, the CDR3 reads TGTGCCACCAGGGGAAGCGCCGGGGAGCTGTTTTTT. The chain carries TRBV24-1 and TRBJ2-2, with no clear D. Trimming took 7 bases from V and 6 from J, leaving 8 bases between them. Looked up from germline, CDR1 is KGHDR and CDR2 is SFDVKD. CDR3 length: 12 residues.

This clonotype was counted between two and nine times. The chain recombines TRBV6-1 with TRBJ2-7, with 9 bases identical to TRBD1. The length of the CDR3 is 15 residues. The V gene's germline CDR1 is MNHNS and CDR2 SASEGT. After removal of 7 bases from V and 4 bases from J, the junction contained 11 bases not matched to a gene. The CDR3: CASTPGQGKQYEQYF. DNA of the CDR3: TGTGCCAGCACCCCTGGACAGGGGAAGCAATACGAGCAGTACTTC.

The chain joins TRBV11-2 to TRBJ2-7; TRBD1 matches at 8 bases. The junction had 9 bases not matched to a gene; V was cut back by 4 bases and J by 1 base. Germline V gene lookup returns CDR1 SGHAT and CDR2 FQNNGV. This CDR3 comprises 16 residues. DNA of the CDR3: TGTGCCAGCAGCTCCCCCCGACAGGGGAGTTCCTACGAGCAGTACTTC. Its protein product is CASSSPRQGSSYEQYF.

Notes on this clonotype: A clone one base away is much larger, so this may be a read error. In nucleotides, the CDR3 is TGTGCCAGCAGCCCCGGGACAGGGGGCAGAGAGACCCAGTACTTC. It codes for CASSPGTGGRETQYF. V is TRBV5-6 and J is TRBJ2-5; 12 nucleotides agree with TRBD1. Germline trimming cut 4 bases from V and 4 bases from J; bases unmatched to any gene: 5. The length of the CDR3 is 15 residues. The V gene's germline CDR1 is SGHDT and CDR2 YYEEEE.

The chain is built from TRBV6-1 and TRBJ1-1; unclear D gene. This CDR3 has 11 amino acids. Trimming took 4 bases from V and 7 from J, leaving 7 bases between them. The germline V gene encodes CDR1 MNHNS and CDR2 SASEGT. CDR3 in DNA: TGTGCCAGCAGTGTACACCTTGAAGCTTTCTTT. This codes for CASSVHLEAFF.

There are a few counts of this clonotype. The V and J genes are TRBV7-8 and TRBJ1-1; no definite D call. Looked up from germline, CDR1 is SGHVS and CDR2 is FQNEAQ. V was trimmed by 7 bases and J by 1 base, leaving 13 bases between them. This CDR3 region has 14 residues. The CDR3: CASTLVETNTEAFF. The CDR3 bases are TGTGCCAGCACCTTGGTGGAGACGAACACTGAAGCTTTCTTT. Full variable domain (rest looked up from reference TRBV7-8 and TRBJ1-1): GAGVSQSPRYKVAKRGQDVALRCDPISGHVSLFWYQQALGQGPEFLTYFQNEAQLDKSGLPSDRFFAERPEGSVSTLKIQRTQQEDSAVYLCASTLVETNTEAFFGQGTRLTVV.

This clonotype was detected a few times. The V call is TRBV7-2, the J call TRBJ2-7; TRBD2 is a possible D gene (5 bases). The V end lost 4 bases, the J end lost 2 bases, and 9 bases lay between the germline ends. The CDR3 totals 13 residues. Germline V CDR1 and CDR2: SGHTA, FQGNSA. In nucleotides, the CDR3 is TGTGCCAGCAGCTGGGAGAATACCTACGAGCAGTACTTC. Its translation is CASSWENTYEQYF.

This clonotype was recorded many times. The CDR3 coding sequence is TGTGCCAGCAGGCGGGGGGATACGCAGTATTTT. Translation gives CASRRGDTQYF. This rearrangement joins TRBV27 to TRBJ2-3; the match to TRBD2 covers 7 bases. The CDR3 has 11 amino acids. In germline, CDR1 is MNHEY, CDR2 SMNVEV (reference sequence). With 6 bases clipped from V and 6 bases from J, the junction kept 0 bases outside the gene matches.

Only one count was recorded for this clonotype. Mismatch with germline at one junction end may stem from a read error. This sequence joins TRBV9 and TRBJ2-3; 8 bases are a match to TRBD1. CDR1 is SGDLS, CDR2 YYNGEE, per germline. The CDR3 contains 16 residues. The CDR3 coding sequence is TGTGCCAGCACCGGAGGAACAGGGGGTCCGGCAGATGCGCAGTATTTT. Translation: CASTGGTGGPADAQYF. The complete variable domain, with remaining parts taken from reference TRBV9 and TRBJ2-3, reads DSGVTQTPKHLITATGQRVTLRCSPRSGDLSVYWYQQSLDQGLQFLIQYYNGEERAKGNILERFSAQQFPDLHSELNLSSLELGDSALYFCASTGGTGGPADAQYFGPGTRLTVL.

This chain joins TRBV10-3 and TRBJ2-7; no reliable D call. CDR1 ENHRY and CDR2 SYGVKD come from the germline V gene. CDR3 length: 14 residues. V lost 4 bases and J 0 bases, leaving 10 bases between the germline ends. The CDR3 loop reads CAISGSSSSYEQYF. CDR3 nucleotide sequence: TGTGCCATCAGTGGTAGCAGCTCCTCCTACGAGCAGTACTTC.

This clonotype was detected only a few times. The V gene is TRBV4-2, the J gene TRBJ1-2; D may be TRBD1 (5 bases). Looked up from germline, CDR1 is LGHNA and CDR2 is YNFKEQ. The V gene lost 0 bases and the J gene lost 5 bases, with 16 bases spanning the gap. This CDR3 region has 16 residues. CDR3 in amino acids: CASSQDLDTAGYGYTF. In nucleotides, the CDR3 is TGTGCCAGCAGCCAAGATCTGGACACTGCTGGGTATGGCTACACCTTC.

The chain is built from TRBV9 and TRBJ2-1; either TRBD1 or TRBD2 may supply D (6 bases each). V gave up 5 bases and J gave up 6 bases, with 12 bases separating them. Germline V gene lookup returns CDR1 SGDLS and CDR2 YYNGEE. The CDR3 sequence is 13 residues long. Written as DNA, the CDR3 is TGTGCCAGCAGGCCGGGGGCGTCCAATGAGCAGTTCTTC. Translating it yields CASRPGASNEQFF.

This clonotype was seen a few times. The chain couples TRBV5-6 to TRBJ1-5, with D possibly TRBD1 on 6 matching bases. Germline lookup yields CDR1 SGHDT and CDR2 YYEEEE. V shed 4 bases and J shed 2 bases, with 16 bases lying between them. This CDR3 has 16 residues. The CDR3 DNA is TGTGCCAGCAGCGTGGGGGGGGCACATGGCAATCAGCCCCAGCATTTT. The encoded protein is CASSVGGAHGNQPQHF.

This clonotype occurred a few times. The chain is built from TRBV20-1 and TRBJ1-6, with a weak D call TRBD1 (5 bases). The germline gives CDR1 DFQATT, CDR2 SNEGSKA (reference sequence). This CDR3 is built from 17 residues. Trimming pared 0 bases from V and 4 bases from J, leaving 16 bases between. CDR3 coding DNA: TGCAGTGCTAGAGATCAGGCAGGGCTAAGATATAATTCACCCCTCCACTTT. Its protein is CSARDQAGLRYNSPLHF.

The chain combines TRBV7-6 with TRBJ2-1, with D perhaps matching TRBD2 (6 bases). The CDR3 contains 12 residues. In germline, CDR1 is SGHVS, CDR2 FNYEAQ. Trimming shortened V by 3 bases and J by 9 bases, and 9 bases separated the two germline ends. The CDR3 DNA sequence: TGTGCCAGCAGCTTCTCCGGGGGTGAGCAGTTCTTC. Translated, it gives CASSFSGGEQFF. Combining the CDR3 with reference TRBV7-6 and TRBJ2-1 gives the whole variable domain GAGVSQSPRYKVTKRGQDVALRCDPISGHVSLYWYRQALGQGPEFLTYFNYEAQQDKSGLPNDRFSAERPEGSISTLTIQRTEQRDSAMYRCASSFSGGEQFFGPGTRLTVL.

There are a few counts of this clonotype. This chain uses TRBV28 with TRBJ2-2; 7 nucleotides match TRBD1. The CDR3 contains 16 residues. Germline V lookup: CDR1 MDHEN, CDR2 SYDVKM. The V gene end was trimmed by 5 bases and the J gene end by 4 bases; junction bases not matched to a gene: 10. The DNA for the CDR3 is TGTGCCAGCAGTGAACAGGGGCCCCCGGGCACCGGGGAGCTGTTTTTT. This gives the protein CASSEQGPPGTGELFF. Full variable domain (rest looked up from reference TRBV28 and TRBJ2-2): DVKVTQSSRYLVKRTGEKVFLECVQDMDHENMFWYRQDPGLGLRLIYFSYDVKMKEKGDIPEGYSVSREKKERFSLILESASTNQTSMYLCASSEQGPPGTGELFFGEGSRLTVL.

In this sample, this clonotype turned up a few times. The V gene is TRBV11-2, the J gene TRBJ2-7; 7 bases agree with TRBD2. Germline CDR1 SGHAT, CDR2 FQNNGV. The V and J ends lost 6 bases and 4 bases, in that order; junction bases with no gene match: 9. The CDR3 has 14 residues. For the CDR3, the DNA is TGTGCCAGCAGATCCCCGGGAGGAAGGTACGAGCAGTACTTC. It specifies CASRSPGGRYEQYF.

The chain uses TRBV5-5 and TRBJ2-5; D unclear. V lost 0 bases, J lost 1 base, and 10 bases lay in between. This CDR3 is built from 15 residues. The germline V gene encodes CDR1 SGHKS and CDR2 YYEKEE (reference sequence). CDR3 in amino acids: CASSLAPSSQETQYF. DNA for the CDR3: TGTGCCAGCAGCTTGGCCCCCAGTTCCCAAGAGACCCAGTACTTC.